The 26 T cell receptor beta chains in this list originate from one sample, sequenced in a study of blood T cell repertoires in COVID-19. TCRdb's copy holds only in-frame clones and misses some; the assay was immunoSEQ multiplex PCR. Among 40,000 to 55,000 clones listed, 70% to 90% were seen once. Source material: peripheral blood. The receptors originated from a man aged 50 to 60 with active COVID-19.

The CDR3 nucleotides read TGTGCCACCCAGGGACAGTCGATCAATGAGCAGTTCTTC. The encoded protein is CATQGQSINEQFF. The rearrangement joins TRBV15 to TRBJ2-1; 7 nucleotides align to TRBD1. Germline V CDR1 and CDR2: LNHNV, YYDKDF (reference sequence). The CDR3 covers 13 residues. V lost 8 bases and J lost 6; bases outside the gene matches: 7. Together with reference TRBV15 and TRBJ2-1, the CDR3 gives the full variable domain: DAMVIQNPRYQVTQFGKPVTLSCSQTLNHNVMYWYQQKSSQAPKLLFHYYDKDFNNEADTPDNFQSRRPNTSFCFLDIRSPGLGDTAMYLCATQGQSINEQFFGPGTRLTVL.

The gene calls are TRBV5-4 and TRBJ2-2; TRBD1 matches at 8 bases. The CDR3 runs 17 residues. Germline-derived CDR1 and CDR2 are SGHNT and YYREEE (reference sequence). V lost 6 bases to trimming and J lost 4 bases; unmatched junction nucleotides: 14. CDR3 sequence (DNA): TGTGCCAGCACCGCTAACATCGGACAGGGAATCACCGGGGAGCTGTTTTTT. This translates into CASTANIGQGITGELFF.

J is TRBJ2-2 and V is TRBV19; 10 bases line up with TRBD2. Germline CDR1 is LNHDA and CDR2 is SQIVND (reference sequence). J lost 6 bases, V lost 1 base, and 17 bases had no gene match. The CDR3 totals 20 residues. The CDR3 here is CASSIAYGRGAGGIAGELFF. The CDR3 DNA reads TGTGCCAGTAGTATAGCTTATGGGAGGGGAGCGGGAGGGATTGCCGGGGAGCTGTTTTTT.

V and J are TRBV3-1 (or the pseudogene TRBV3-2) and TRBJ1-2; possible D gene TRBD1, 5 bases. The CDR3 runs to 16 residues. CDR1 and CDR2 (germline): LGHDT, YNNKEL (reference sequence). V shed 0 bases and J shed 5 bases, with 16 bases lying between them. CDR3 coding DNA: TGTGCCAGCAGCCAAGAGGGGGGGGAAAGTTCTTATGGCTACACCTTC. This translates into CASSQEGGESSYGYTF.

The chain employs TRBV28 and TRBJ2-1; 9 bases line up with TRBD2. The trim removed 8 bases at V and 3 bases at J, leaving 5 bases unmatched. The length of the CDR3 is 14 residues. The germline V gene encodes CDR1 MDHEN and CDR2 SYDVKM. CDR3 coding DNA: TGTGCCAGCTTGACTAGCGGCCTCTACAATGAGCAGTTCTTC. Its protein product is CASLTSGLYNEQFF.

This sequence joins TRBV27 and TRBJ1-6; D gene ambiguous. Trimming removed 2 bases from V and 6 bases from J, with 11 bases in between. This CDR3 is built from 15 residues. Germline V CDR1 and CDR2: MNHEY, SMNVEV (reference sequence). The CDR3 DNA reads as TGTGCCAGCAGTTTAAGCCGGGGAGGTAATTCACCCCTCCACTTT. Translated, it gives CASSLSRGGNSPLHF.

The chain recombines TRBV5-1 with TRBJ2-2; D perhaps matches TRBD2 (6 bases). V was shortened by 7 bases and J by 1 base, with 20 bases between the two germline ends. This CDR3 is 17 amino acids long. The germline V gene encodes CDR1 SGHRS and CDR2 YFSETQ. CDR3 protein: CASGGKGLKLNTGELFF. DNA for the CDR3: TGCGCCAGCGGGGGGAAGGGCCTAAAGCTGAACACCGGGGAGCTGTTTTTT. The full variable domain, rest sourced from reference TRBV5-1 and TRBJ2-2, is KAGVTQTPRYLIKTRGQQVTLSCSPISGHRSVSWYQQTPGQGLQFLFEYFSETQRNKGNFPGRFSGRQFSNSRSEMNVSTLELGDSALYLCASGGKGLKLNTGELFFGEGSRLTVL.

The chain uses TRBV9 and TRBJ2-7; 7 bases map to TRBD1. This CDR3 has 15 amino acids. J was trimmed by 6 bases and V by 3 bases; bases with no gene match: 12. Germline assignment: CDR1 SGDLS and CDR2 YYNGEE. The CDR3 protein is CASSAAGTAPGEQYF. In nucleotides, the CDR3 is TGTGCCAGCAGCGCCGCCGGGACAGCCCCTGGCGAGCAGTACTTC.

This rearrangement joins TRBV13 to TRBJ2-3; tentative D call: TRBD1 (5 bases). CDR1 is PRHDT and CDR2 is FYEKMQ in the germline V gene (reference sequence). This CDR3 spans 14 amino acids. The V gene lost 4 bases and the J gene lost 0 bases, with 8 bases spanning the gap. The CDR3: CASSSGHSTDTQYF. For the CDR3, the DNA is TGTGCCAGCAGCTCCGGACATAGCACAGATACGCAGTATTTT. Full variable domain (outside the CDR3, taken from reference TRBV13 and TRBJ2-3): AAGVIQSPRHLIKEKRETATLKCYPIPRHDTVYWYQQGPGQDPQFLISFYEKMQSDKGSIPDRFSAQQFSDYHSELNMSSLELGDSALYFCASSSGHSTDTQYFGPGTRLTVL.

This clone turned up a few times. CDR3 sequence reads: CASSLPSNYGYTF. The CDR3 coding sequence is TGTGCCAGCAGTCTACCCTCTAACTATGGCTACACCTTC. This rearrangement joins TRBV2 to TRBJ1-2; D is uncertain. Between the trimmed V and J ends, which lost 5 bases and 0 bases, there was a span of 7 bases. Germline V gene sequence: CDR1 SNHLY, CDR2 FYNNEI. This CDR3 region has 13 residues.

This clone turned up a few times. V and J are TRBV2 and TRBJ1-1, with D unclear. Germline-derived CDR1 and CDR2 are SNHLY and FYNNEI. The ends were cut back, 6 bases at V and 4 bases at J, with 9 bases in the middle. This CDR3 contains 12 residues. The CDR3 DNA sequence: TGTGCCAGCAGAGAATGGGCCACTGAAGCTTTCTTT. Translation gives CASREWATEAFF.

The gene calls are TRBV29-1 and TRBJ1-4, with 10 bases fitting TRBD1. The V gene's germline CDR1 is SQVTM and CDR2 ANQGSEA. The CDR3 length is 13 residues. Trimming at V came to 7 bases and at J to 5 bases, leaving 4 bases not matched to a gene. The CDR3 here is CSGLGQGNEKLFF. For the CDR3, the DNA is TGCAGCGGCCTGGGACAGGGGAATGAAAAACTGTTTTTT.

The chain carries TRBV25-1 and TRBJ1-1; 7 bases line up with TRBD1. The CDR3 has 13 residues. V dropped 9 bases and J dropped 5; count of bases not matched to a gene: 9. CDR1 is MGHDK, CDR2 SYGVNS, per germline. This chain's CDR3 is CASAPGTETEAFF. As DNA, the CDR3 is TGTGCCAGTGCCCCCGGGACAGAAACTGAAGCTTTCTTT.

In its sample, this clone was seen a few times. The chain uses TRBV6-1 and TRBJ1-4; D not resolved. Germline CDR1 is MNHNS and CDR2 is SASEGT. The CDR3 length is 19 residues. Trimming shortened V by 4 bases and J by 0 bases, and 21 bases separated the two germline ends. The CDR3 DNA sequence: TGTGCCAGCAGTGCCACTTCCACTATTTATCGCACAACTAATGAAAAACTGTTTTTT. Translating gives CASSATSTIYRTTNEKLFF.

The chain recombines TRBV5-6 with TRBJ2-3, with TRBD2 matching over 9 bases. The V gene's germline CDR1 is SGHDT and CDR2 YYEEEE. CDR3 length: 15 amino acids. The junction had 3 bases not matched to a gene; V was cut back by 1 base and J by 3 bases. The CDR3 sequence is CASSLFLAGTDTQYF. The CDR3 nucleotides read TGTGCCAGCAGCTTGTTCCTAGCGGGGACAGATACGCAGTATTTT.

This chain uses TRBV2 with TRBJ2-3; 7 bases are a match to TRBD2. V gave up 4 bases and J gave up 1 base; unmatched junction bases: 5. Looked up from germline, CDR1 is SNHLY and CDR2 is FYNNEI. The CDR3 has 15 amino acids. The CDR3: CASSAGRGGTDTQYF. The DNA for the CDR3 is TGTGCCAGCAGTGCGGGTCGGGGGGGCACAGATACGCAGTATTTT.

The rearrangement links TRBV6-1 to TRBJ2-7; 8 nucleotides line up with TRBD1. This CDR3 has 20 residues. The trim removed 3 bases at V and 0 bases at J, leaving 19 bases unmatched. Germline V gene sequence: CDR1 MNHNS, CDR2 SASEGT. CDR3 sequence reads: CASSEHITPSRDRSSYEQYV. DNA of the CDR3: TGTGCCAGCAGTGAGCACATAACCCCATCGAGGGACAGGTCCTCCTACGAGCAGTACGTC.

V usage is TRBV13 and J usage is TRBJ2-7, with 10 bases that match TRBD1. This CDR3 comprises 15 residues. V shed 2 bases, J shed 6 bases, and the junction held 7 bases outside the gene matches. Germline V lookup: CDR1 PRHDT, CDR2 FYEKMQ (reference sequence). CDR3 nucleotide sequence: TGTGCCAGCAGCTTACGTCCGGGACAGGGGCTCGAGCAGTACTTC. Translated, it gives CASSLRPGQGLEQYF. Using reference TRBV13 and TRBJ2-7 for the parts outside the CDR3, the full variable domain is AAGVIQSPRHLIKEKRETATLKCYPIPRHDTVYWYQQGPGQDPQFLISFYEKMQSDKGSIPDRFSAQQFSDYHSELNMSSLELGDSALYFCASSLRPGQGLEQYFGPGTRLTVT.

The gene calls are TRBV11-2 and TRBJ2-1; D is possibly TRBD2 (6 bases). Germline CDR1 SGHAT, CDR2 FQNNGV. Trimming left V 5 bases short and J 0 bases short, with 14 bases between. The CDR3 extends over 16 amino acids. CDR3 in DNA: TGTGCCAGCAGCATCCGGGACTCCAGCTCCTACAATGAGCAGTTCTTC. Translating gives CASSIRDSSSYNEQFF.

This clone appeared a single time. The J gene is TRBJ1-1, the V gene TRBV6-5, with 9 bases aligning to TRBD1. From germline, CDR1 is MNHEY and CDR2 SVGAGI. The CDR3 is 13 amino acids. Losses at the gene ends were 6 bases for V and 5 bases for J; bases not matched to a gene: 4. CDR3 nucleotides: TGTGCCAGCAGCGGACAGGGGAGGACTGAAGCTTTCTTT. It yields the protein CASSGQGRTEAFF.

The chain employs TRBV18 and TRBJ2-5, with 8 bases identical to TRBD1. With 6 bases clipped from V and 5 bases from J, the junction kept 5 bases outside the gene matches. Germline V gene data show CDR1 as KGHSH and CDR2 as LQKENI. This CDR3 is 13 amino acids long. CDR3 residues: CASSTQGAETQYF. CDR3 in DNA: TGTGCCAGCTCCACCCAGGGGGCGGAGACCCAGTACTTC.

This clone was found a few times. V gene TRBV12-3 or TRBV12-4 combines with J gene TRBJ2-2, with 7 bases identical to TRBD1. J was trimmed by 5 bases and V by 5 bases; bases with no gene match: 2. The CDR3 sequence is 13 residues long. CDR3 loop: CASSTGVTGELFF. The CDR3 DNA reads TGTGCCAGCAGTACAGGGGTGACCGGGGAGCTGTTTTTT.

The CDR3 sequence: CTSSPNDSDSDYGYTF. CDR3 bases: TGCACCAGCAGCCCCAATGACTCGGACAGTGACTATGGCTACACCTTC. The V and J genes are TRBV1 and TRBJ1-2; the table's D call TRBD1 went unverified against the DNA. TRBV1 is a pseudogene locus. CDR3 length: 16 amino acids.

On this clone itself: The sample holds other DNA sequences that translate to the same CDR3. J is TRBJ2-6 and V is TRBV5-4; D possibly corresponds to TRBD1 (6 bases). Per germline, CDR1 SGHNT and CDR2 YYREEE (reference sequence). The ends were cut back, 2 bases at V and 2 bases at J, with 8 bases in the middle. The CDR3 covers 15 residues. The CDR3 protein is CASSLGGPGANVLTF. The CDR3 DNA reads as TGTGCCAGCAGCTTAGGGGGACCTGGGGCCAACGTCCTGACTTTC.

V gene TRBV7-2 combines with J gene TRBJ2-1; TRBD2 is a possible D gene (6 bases). Trimming removed 4 bases at V and 13 bases at J, with 17 bases between. CDR1 is SGHTA, CDR2 FQGNSA, per germline. The CDR3 has 13 residues. CDR3 sequence reads: CASSSLAEGLQFF. The CDR3 region has the DNA TGTGCCAGCAGCTCCCTGGCGGAGGGTCTACAGTTCTTC.

The chain has TRBV5-1 and TRBJ1-1, with D possibly being TRBD1 (5 bases). Per germline, CDR1 SGHRS and CDR2 YFSETQ. The V end was cut by 4 bases, the J end by 3 bases, with 10 bases between. CDR3 length: 13 amino acids. This CDR3 reads CASSAGVDTEAFF. For the CDR3, the DNA is TGCGCCAGCAGCGCGGGGGTAGACACTGAAGCTTTCTTT.